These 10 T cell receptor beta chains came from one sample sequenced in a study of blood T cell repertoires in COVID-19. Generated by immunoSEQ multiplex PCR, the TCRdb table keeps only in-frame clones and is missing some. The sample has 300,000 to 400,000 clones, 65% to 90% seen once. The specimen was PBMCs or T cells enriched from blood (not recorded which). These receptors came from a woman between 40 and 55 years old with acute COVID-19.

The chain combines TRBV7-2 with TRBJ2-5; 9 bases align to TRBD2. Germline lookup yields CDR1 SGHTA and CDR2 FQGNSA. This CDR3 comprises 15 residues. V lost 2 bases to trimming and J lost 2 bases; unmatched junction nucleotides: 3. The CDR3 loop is CASSLISGSQETQYF. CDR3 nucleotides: TGTGCCAGCAGCTTAATTAGCGGGAGTCAAGAGACCCAGTACTTC.

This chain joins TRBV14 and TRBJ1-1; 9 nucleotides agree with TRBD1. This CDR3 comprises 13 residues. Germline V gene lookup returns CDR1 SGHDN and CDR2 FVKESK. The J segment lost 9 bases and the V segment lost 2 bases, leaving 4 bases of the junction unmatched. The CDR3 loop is CASSQSNRGQAFF. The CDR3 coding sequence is TGTGCCAGCAGCCAATCCAACAGGGGGCAAGCTTTCTTT. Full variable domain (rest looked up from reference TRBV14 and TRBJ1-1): EAGVTQFPSHSVIEKGQTVTLRCDPISGHDNLYWYRRVMGKEIKFLLHFVKESKQDESGMPNNRFLAERTGGTYSTLKVQPAELEDSGVYFCASSQSNRGQAFFGQGTRLTVV.

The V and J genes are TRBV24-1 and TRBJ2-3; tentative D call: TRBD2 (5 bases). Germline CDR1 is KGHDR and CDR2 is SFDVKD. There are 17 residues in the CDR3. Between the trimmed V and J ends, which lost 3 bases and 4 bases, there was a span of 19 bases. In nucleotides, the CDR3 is TGTGCCACCAGTGATGATACGTCCCCTGCGGGCCCAGATACGCAGTATTTT. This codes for CATSDDTSPAGPDTQYF.

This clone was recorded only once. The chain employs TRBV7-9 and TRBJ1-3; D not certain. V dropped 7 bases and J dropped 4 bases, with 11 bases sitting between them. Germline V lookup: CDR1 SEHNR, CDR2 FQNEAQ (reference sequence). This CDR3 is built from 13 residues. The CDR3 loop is CASTPRSGNTIYF. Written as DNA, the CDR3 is TGTGCCAGCACCCCGCGGTCGGGAAACACCATATATTTT. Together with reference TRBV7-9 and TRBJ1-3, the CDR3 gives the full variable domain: DTGVSQNPRHKITKRGQNVTFRCDPISEHNRLYWYRQTLGQGPEFLTYFQNEAQLEKSRLLSDRFSAERPKGSFSTLEIQRTEQGDSAMYLCASTPRSGNTIYFGEGSWLTVV.

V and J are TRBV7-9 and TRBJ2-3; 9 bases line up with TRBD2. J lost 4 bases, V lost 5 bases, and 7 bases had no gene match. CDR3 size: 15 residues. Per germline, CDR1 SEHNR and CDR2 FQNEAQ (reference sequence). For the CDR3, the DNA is TGTGCCAGCAGCCCTCAGCGGGGGGAGCCAGATACGCAGTATTTT. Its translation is CASSPQRGEPDTQYF.

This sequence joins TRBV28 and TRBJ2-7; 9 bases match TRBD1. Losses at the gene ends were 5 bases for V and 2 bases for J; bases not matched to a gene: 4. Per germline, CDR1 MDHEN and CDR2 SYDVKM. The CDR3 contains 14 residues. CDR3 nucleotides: TGTGCCAGCAGTCCCGGGACAGGGACCTACGAGCAGTACTTC. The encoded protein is CASSPGTGTYEQYF.

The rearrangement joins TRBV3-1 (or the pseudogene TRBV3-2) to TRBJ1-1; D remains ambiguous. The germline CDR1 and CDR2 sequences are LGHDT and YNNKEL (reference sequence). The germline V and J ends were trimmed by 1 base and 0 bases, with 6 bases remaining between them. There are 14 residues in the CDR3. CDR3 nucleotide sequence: TGTGCCAGCAGCCAAGGGGCCGTGAACACTGAAGCTTTCTTT. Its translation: CASSQGAVNTEAFF.

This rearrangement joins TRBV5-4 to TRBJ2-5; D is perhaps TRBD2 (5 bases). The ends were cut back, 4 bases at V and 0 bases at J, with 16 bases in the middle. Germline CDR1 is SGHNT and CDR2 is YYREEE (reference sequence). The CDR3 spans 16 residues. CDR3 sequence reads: CASSLSLGLNQETQYF. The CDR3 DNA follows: TGTGCCAGCAGCCTGAGCCTCGGACTCAACCAAGAGACCCAGTACTTC.

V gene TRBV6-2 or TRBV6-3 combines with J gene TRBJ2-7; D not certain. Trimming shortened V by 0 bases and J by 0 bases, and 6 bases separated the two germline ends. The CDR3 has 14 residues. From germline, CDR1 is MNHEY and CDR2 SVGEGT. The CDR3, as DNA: TGTGCCAGCAGTTACTCTCCGGGCTCCTACGAGCAGTACTTC. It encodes CASSYSPGSYEQYF.

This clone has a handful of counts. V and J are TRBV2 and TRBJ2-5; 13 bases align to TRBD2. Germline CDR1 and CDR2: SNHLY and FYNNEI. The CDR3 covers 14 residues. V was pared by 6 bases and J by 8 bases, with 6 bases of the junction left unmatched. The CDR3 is CASRPLAGGVTQYF. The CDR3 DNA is TGTGCCAGCAGGCCACTAGCGGGGGGGGTAACCCAGTACTTC.